The 5 T cell receptor beta chains below were found in one sample sequenced in a study of post-analysis software for immune sequencing data. Unique molecular identifiers were built into the TCR beta cDNA libraries. TCRdb re-derived calls from the PCR reads in MiXCR, one entry per CDR3 protein. The table records around 700,000 distinct CDR3 sequences, around 64% of them present only once. No cognate antigen is known for these TCRs. The study, taken as a whole, reports: Patients carried roughly 5 TRBV segments more frequently than controls did, and TRBV5-6, TRBV5-1 and TRBV20-1 were among them.

The sample consisted of blood. The source of these receptors is a girl aged 2-10 years with multiple sclerosis.

The rearrangement joins TRBV19 to TRBJ2-1; possible D gene TRBD1, 6 bases. CDR1 is LNHDA, CDR2 SQIVND, per germline (reference sequence). The ends were cut back, 2 bases at V and 9 bases at J, with 14 bases in the middle. The CDR3 is 14 residues long. DNA of the CDR3: TGTGCCAGTAGTATACCCGGACAGAACAGTGAGCAGTTCTTC. This translates into CASSIPGQNSEQFF.

J is TRBJ1-4 and V is TRBV9, with 8 positions matching TRBD1. The trim removed 0 bases at V and 7 bases at J, leaving 8 bases unmatched. This CDR3 is 16 amino acids long. In germline, CDR1 is SGDLS, CDR2 YYNGEE. As DNA, the CDR3 is TGTGCCAGCAGCGTAGGACAGGGGACTGGGGGTGAAAAACTGTTTTTT. This translates into CASSVGQGTGGEKLFF.

This clonotype was seen just once. This chain links TRBV5-1 with TRBJ2-1; perhaps TRBD2 as D (5 bases). The CDR3 loop spans 18 amino acids. Germline V gives CDR1 SGHRS, CDR2 YFSETQ. V shed 4 bases and J shed 5 bases, with 25 bases lying between them. Here the CDR3 DNA reads TGCGCCAGCAGCGGATCTTCTGGGAGCACCGGCAAGAACAATGAGCAGTTCTTC. Translation gives CASSGSSGSTGKNNEQFF.

J is TRBJ2-1 and V is TRBV7-9, with D maybe TRBD2 (6 bases). With 5 bases removed from V and 5 bases from J, the gap between germline ends came to 16 bases. Per the germline V gene, CDR1 is SEHNR and CDR2 is FQNEAQ (reference sequence). CDR3 length: 15 amino acids. The CDR3 bases are TGTGCCAGCAGCCCCCGGACGGGGGTTAACAATGAGCAGTTCTTC. This sequence encodes CASSPRTGVNNEQFF.

This chain connects TRBV21-1 to TRBJ2-5; TRBD2 is taken as the D call from the table, unchecked against the DNA. The assigned J gene may be wrong: the sequence end matches TRBJ2-7 better. TRBV21-1 is a listed pseudogene. The length of the CDR3 is 18 residues. The CDR3 coding sequence is TGTGCCAGCAGCAAAGTTAGGACTAGCGGGAGGGAACCCTACGAGCAGTACTTC. It codes for CASSKVRTSGREPYEQYF.